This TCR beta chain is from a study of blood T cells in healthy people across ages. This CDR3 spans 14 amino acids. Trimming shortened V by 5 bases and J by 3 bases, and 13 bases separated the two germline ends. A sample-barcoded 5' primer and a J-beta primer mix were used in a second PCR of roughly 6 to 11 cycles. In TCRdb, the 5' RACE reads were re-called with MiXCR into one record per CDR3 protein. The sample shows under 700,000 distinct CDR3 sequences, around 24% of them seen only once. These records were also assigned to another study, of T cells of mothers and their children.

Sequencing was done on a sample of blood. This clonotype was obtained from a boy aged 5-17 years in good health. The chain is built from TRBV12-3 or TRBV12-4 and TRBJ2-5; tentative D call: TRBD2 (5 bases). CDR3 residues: CASSPIAGEETQYF. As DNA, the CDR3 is TGTGCCAGCAGTCCCATTGCCGGGGAAGAGACCCAGTACTTC.